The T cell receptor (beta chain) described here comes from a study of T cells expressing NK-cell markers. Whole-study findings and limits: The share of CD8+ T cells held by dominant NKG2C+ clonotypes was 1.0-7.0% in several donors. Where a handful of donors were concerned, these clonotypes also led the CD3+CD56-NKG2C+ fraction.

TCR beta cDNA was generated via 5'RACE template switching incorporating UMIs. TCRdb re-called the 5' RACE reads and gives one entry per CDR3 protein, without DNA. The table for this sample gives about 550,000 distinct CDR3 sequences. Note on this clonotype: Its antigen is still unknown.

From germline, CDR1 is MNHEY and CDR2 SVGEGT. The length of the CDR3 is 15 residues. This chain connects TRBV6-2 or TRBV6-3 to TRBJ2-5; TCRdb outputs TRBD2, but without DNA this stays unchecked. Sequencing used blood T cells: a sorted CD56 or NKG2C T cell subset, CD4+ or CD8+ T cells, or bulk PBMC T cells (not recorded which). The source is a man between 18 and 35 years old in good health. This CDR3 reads CASSLLGTSERTQYF.